This T cell receptor beta chain was obtained from a study of cytomegalovirus exposure and HLA in healthy donors. General study findings and limits: Among TCR sequences, most were rare, though some public TCRs appeared in many donors. Altogether, 160 or so TCR beta chains were recorded as cytomegalovirus-associated. Subsequent analysis showed first-cohort TCR clusters tending to co-occur in 120 or so validation repertoires.

The protocol was immunoSEQ multiplex PCR, while the TCRdb copy is restricted to in-frame clones and leaves out a portion. The sample consists of 250,000 to 400,000 clones, roughly 86% of them appearing once. V lost 4 bases and J lost 3, with 11 bases in between. CDR3 size: 13 residues. CDR1 SQVTM and CDR2 ANQGSEA come from the germline V gene. About this clone: What it recognizes is unknown.

An approximately 120-subject validation cohort, separate from the roughly 670-subject first cohort, supplied the donors. This clonotype was obtained from a man aged 30-40 years in good health and CMV-seronegative. This chain connects TRBV29-1 to TRBJ2-3; a weak D match, TRBD2 (6 bases). The source material was PBMCs. The CDR3, as DNA: TGCAGCGTTGGGGGGGTGGTTACAGATACGCAGTATTTT. It is translated as CSVGGVVTDTQYF.